This T cell receptor beta chain was sequenced during a study of Ad26.COV2.S vaccination and SARS-CoV-2 variants. Study-wide background: Among those in the COV1001 Ad26.COV2.S trial arm was the donor.

As to treatment: about 20 received Ad26.COV2.S at low or high dose, single or two shots; about 5 received placebo; per-sample allocation not given. Day 63 after the first vaccine or placebo injection was the time point for sampling. The CDR3 is made up of 14 amino acids. V was clipped by 6 bases and J by 6 bases; unmatched bases: 9. Germline V gene lookup returns CDR1 MNHEY and CDR2 SVGAGI. The assay was immunoSEQ multiplex PCR, and TCRdb's table has in-frame clones only and misses some. Of 250,000 or so clones detected, roughly 85% appear once; the ten largest clones hold just under 3%. This receptor was obtained from a person between 18 and 65 years old who received the Ad26.COV2.S COVID-19 vaccine or a placebo. Sequenced material: peripheral blood, taken in a trial of Ad26.COV2.S vaccine versus placebo. J is TRBJ1-2 and V is TRBV6-5, with 8 bases that match TRBD1. DNA of the CDR3: TGTGCCAGCAGCCGCCCGGACAGGGACGATGGCTACACCTTC. This translates into CASSRPDRDDGYTF.